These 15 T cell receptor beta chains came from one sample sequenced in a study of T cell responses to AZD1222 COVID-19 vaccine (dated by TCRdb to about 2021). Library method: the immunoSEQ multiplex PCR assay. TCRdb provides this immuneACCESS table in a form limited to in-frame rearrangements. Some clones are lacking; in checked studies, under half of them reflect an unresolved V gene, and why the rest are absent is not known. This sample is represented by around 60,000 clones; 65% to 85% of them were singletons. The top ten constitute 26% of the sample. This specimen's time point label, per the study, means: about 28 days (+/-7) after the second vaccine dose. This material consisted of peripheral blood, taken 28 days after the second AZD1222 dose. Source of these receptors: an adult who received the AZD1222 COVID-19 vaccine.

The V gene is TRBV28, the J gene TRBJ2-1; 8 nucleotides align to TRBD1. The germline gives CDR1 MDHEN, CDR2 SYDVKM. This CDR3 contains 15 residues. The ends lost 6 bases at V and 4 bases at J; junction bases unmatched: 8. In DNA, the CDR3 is TGTGCCAGCAGAATGACAGGGGAGCTTTACAATGAGCAGTTCTTC. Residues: CASRMTGELYNEQFF.

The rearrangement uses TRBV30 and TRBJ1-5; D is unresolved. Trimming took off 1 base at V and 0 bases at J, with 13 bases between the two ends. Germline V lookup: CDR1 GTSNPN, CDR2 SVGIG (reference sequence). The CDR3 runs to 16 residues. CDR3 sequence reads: CAWSGAGVDSNQPQHF. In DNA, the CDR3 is TGTGCCTGGAGTGGGGCTGGAGTTGATAGCAATCAGCCCCAGCATTTT.

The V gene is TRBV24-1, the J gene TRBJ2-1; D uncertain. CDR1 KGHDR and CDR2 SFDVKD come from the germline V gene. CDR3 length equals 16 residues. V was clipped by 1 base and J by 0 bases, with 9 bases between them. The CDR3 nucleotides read TGTGCCACCAGTGATTTAGCTACATACTCCTACAATGAGCAGTTCTTC. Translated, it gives CATSDLATYSYNEQFF.

CDR3 residues: CATSDFYEGGPGANVLTF. CDR3 sequence (DNA): TGTGCCACCAGTGATTTTTATGAGGGGGGCCCTGGGGCCAACGTCCTGACTTTC. This sequence joins TRBV24-1 and TRBJ2-6; D may correspond to TRBD1 or TRBD2 (6 bases each). The length of the CDR3 is 18 residues. Germline V gene data show CDR1 as KGHDR and CDR2 as SFDVKD. V lost 1 base to trimming and J lost 2 bases, with 14 bases between them.

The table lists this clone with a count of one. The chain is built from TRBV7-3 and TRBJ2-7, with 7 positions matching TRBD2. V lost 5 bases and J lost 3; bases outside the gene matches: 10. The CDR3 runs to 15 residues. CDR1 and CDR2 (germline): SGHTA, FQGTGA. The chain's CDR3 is CASSPSGGRVYEQYF. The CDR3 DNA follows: TGTGCCAGCAGCCCCTCCGGCGGGAGAGTCTACGAGCAGTACTTC.

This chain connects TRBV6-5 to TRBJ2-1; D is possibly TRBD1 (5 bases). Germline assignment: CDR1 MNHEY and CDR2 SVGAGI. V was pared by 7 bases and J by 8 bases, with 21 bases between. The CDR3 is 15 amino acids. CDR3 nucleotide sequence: TGTGCCAGCACCCAGGACGGTCGCGCACAGGATGAGCAGTTCTTC. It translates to CASTQDGRAQDEQFF.

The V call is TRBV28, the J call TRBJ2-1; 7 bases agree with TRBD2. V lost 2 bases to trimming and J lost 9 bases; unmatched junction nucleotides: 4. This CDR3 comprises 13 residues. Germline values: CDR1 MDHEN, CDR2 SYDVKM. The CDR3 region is CASSLLGEGEQFF. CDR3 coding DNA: TGTGCCAGCAGTTTACTAGGGGAGGGTGAGCAGTTCTTC.

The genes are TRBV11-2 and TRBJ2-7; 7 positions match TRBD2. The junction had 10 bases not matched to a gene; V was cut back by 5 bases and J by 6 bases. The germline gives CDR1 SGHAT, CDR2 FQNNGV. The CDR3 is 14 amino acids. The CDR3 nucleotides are TGTGCCAGCAGCGCCGAGGCGGGAGCCCTCGAGCAGTACTTC. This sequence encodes CASSAEAGALEQYF.

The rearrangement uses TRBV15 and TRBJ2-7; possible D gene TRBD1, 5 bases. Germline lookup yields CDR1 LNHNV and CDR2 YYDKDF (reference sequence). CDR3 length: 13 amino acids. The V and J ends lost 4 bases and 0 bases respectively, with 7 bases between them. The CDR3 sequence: CATSTDTSYEQYF. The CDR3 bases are TGTGCCACCAGCACGGACACCTCCTACGAGCAGTACTTC.

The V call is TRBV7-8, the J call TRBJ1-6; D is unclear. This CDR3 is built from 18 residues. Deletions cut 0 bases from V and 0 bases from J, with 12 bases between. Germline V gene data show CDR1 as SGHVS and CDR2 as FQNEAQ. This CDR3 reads CASSLALRVRSYNSPLHF. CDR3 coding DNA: TGTGCCAGCAGCTTAGCGCTGAGGGTTCGCTCCTATAATTCACCCCTCCACTTT.

The DNA of the CDR3 is TGTGCCAGCACTGCCCGGGGCCTAAGAGGGGCCAACATTCAGTACTTC. Protein product: CASTARGLRGANIQYF. The genes are TRBV28 and TRBJ2-4; either TRBD1 or TRBD2 may fit D (5 bases each). V lost 7 bases, J lost 7 bases, and 23 bases lay in between. The length of the CDR3 is 16 residues. Germline V CDR1 and CDR2: MDHEN, SYDVKM.

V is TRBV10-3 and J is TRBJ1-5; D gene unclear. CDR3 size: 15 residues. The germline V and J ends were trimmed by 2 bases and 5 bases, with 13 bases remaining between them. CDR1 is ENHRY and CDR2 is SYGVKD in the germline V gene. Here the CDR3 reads CAISESRGSDQPQHF. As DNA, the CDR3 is TGTGCCATCAGTGAGAGTCGAGGGTCAGATCAGCCCCAGCATTTT.

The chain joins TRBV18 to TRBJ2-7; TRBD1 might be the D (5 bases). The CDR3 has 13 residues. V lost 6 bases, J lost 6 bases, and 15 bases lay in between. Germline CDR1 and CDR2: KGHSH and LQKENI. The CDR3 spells CASSTDEVGEQYF. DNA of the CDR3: TGTGCCAGCTCGACAGATGAGGTGGGCGAGCAGTACTTC.

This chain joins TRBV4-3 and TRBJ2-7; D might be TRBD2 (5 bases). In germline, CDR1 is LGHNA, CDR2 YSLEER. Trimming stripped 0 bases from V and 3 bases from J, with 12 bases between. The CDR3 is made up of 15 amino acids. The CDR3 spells CASSQDHRGIYEQYF. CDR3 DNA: TGCGCCAGCAGCCAAGATCATCGGGGAATCTACGAGCAGTACTTC.

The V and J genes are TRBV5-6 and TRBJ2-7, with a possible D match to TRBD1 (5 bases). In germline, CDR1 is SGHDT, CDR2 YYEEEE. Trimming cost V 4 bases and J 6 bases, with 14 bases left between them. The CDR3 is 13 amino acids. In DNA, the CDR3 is TGTGCCAGCAGCCTACGCAGGGTTCGCGAGCAGTACTTC. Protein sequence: CASSLRRVREQYF.